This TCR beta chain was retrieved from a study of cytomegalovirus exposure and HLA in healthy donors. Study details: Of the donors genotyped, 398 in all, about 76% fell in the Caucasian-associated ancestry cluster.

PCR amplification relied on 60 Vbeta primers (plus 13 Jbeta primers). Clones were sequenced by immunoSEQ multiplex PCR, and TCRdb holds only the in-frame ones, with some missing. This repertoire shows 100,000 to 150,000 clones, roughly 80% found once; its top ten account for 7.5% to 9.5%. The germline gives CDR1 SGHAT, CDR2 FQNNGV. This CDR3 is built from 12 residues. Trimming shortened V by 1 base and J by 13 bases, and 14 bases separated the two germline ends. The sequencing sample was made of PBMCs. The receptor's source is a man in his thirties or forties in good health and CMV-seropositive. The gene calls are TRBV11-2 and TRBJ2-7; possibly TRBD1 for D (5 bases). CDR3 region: CASSLGRVSAYF. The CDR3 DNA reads TGTGCCAGCAGCTTAGGCAGGGTATCGGCATACTTC. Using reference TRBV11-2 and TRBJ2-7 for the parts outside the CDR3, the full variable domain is EAGVAQSPRYKIIEKRQSVAFWCNPISGHATLYWYQQILGQGPKLLIQFQNNGVVDDSQLPKDRFSAERLKGVDSTLKIQPAKLEDSAVYLCASSLGRVSAYFGPGTRLTVT.